Each of the 23 T cell receptor beta chains below was sequenced from the same sample in a study of shared clonotypes between healthy human individuals (dated by TCRdb to about 2020). Library generation was performed with the immunoSEQ multiplex PCR assay. Imported from immuneACCESS, the table was reduced by TCRdb to in-frame sequences with V and J called. These copies leave out some clones; in studies compared against another copy, an unresolved V gene accounts for under half, and the cause of the remainder is not known. The sample table records about 2.4 million clones; roughly 92% of these occur just once. 0.13% to 0.15% of the sample lies in the top ten. Sequenced input: naive CD4+ T cells sorted from blood. Reading the label with the study, this specimen's cell subset or site is: CD45RA+ positively selected. These TCRs come from a man aged 18 to 30 in good health.

The chain joins TRBV29-1 to TRBJ1-2, with a weak D call TRBD1 (5 bases). CDR1 and CDR2 from the germline V gene are SQVTM and ANQGSEA. Trimming pared 2 bases from V and 8 bases from J, leaving 12 bases between. CDR3 length: 12 residues. The CDR3 region is CSVERGTGGYTF. CDR3 sequence (DNA): TGCAGCGTTGAAAGGGGTACGGGGGGCTACACCTTC.

This chain links TRBV13 with TRBJ1-1; no definite D call. CDR1 and CDR2 (germline): PRHDT, FYEKMQ (reference sequence). V was trimmed by 5 bases and J by 5 bases, leaving 9 bases between them. The CDR3 sequence is 12 residues long. The CDR3 here is CASSPLMTEAFF. CDR3 nucleotide sequence: TGTGCCAGCAGCCCCCTAATGACTGAAGCTTTCTTT.

This clone was picked up one time. The junction departs from germline at one end; a sequencing error may be responsible. The rearrangement uses TRBV7-7 and TRBJ2-2; D is perhaps TRBD1 (5 bases). The germline CDR1 and CDR2 sequences are SSHAT and FNYEAQ (reference sequence). CDR3 length equals 16 residues. The CDR3 spells CASSPRTTANTGELFF. The CDR3 nucleotides are TGTGCTAGCAGCCCGCGGACAACCGCGAACACCGGGGAGCTGTTTTTT.

The chain is built from TRBV7-2 and TRBJ2-2, with D perhaps TRBD2 (6 bases). The CDR3 totals 18 residues. Germline V gene lookup returns CDR1 SGHTA and CDR2 FQGNSA. Between the trimmed V and J ends, which lost 0 bases and 0 bases, there was a span of 14 bases. The CDR3 sequence is CASSLAALAPANTGELFF. CDR3 bases: TGTGCCAGCAGCTTAGCCGCACTAGCTCCGGCGAACACCGGGGAGCTGTTTTTT.

This clone was detected only a few times. The rearrangement uses TRBV7-2 and TRBJ1-1; D remains unclear. There are 11 residues in the CDR3. Germline-derived CDR1 and CDR2 are SGHTA and FQGNSA. Trimming took off 7 bases at V and 10 bases at J, with 13 bases between the two ends. In DNA form, the CDR3 reads TGTGCCAGCACCAGAGACATTGGAGCTTTCTTT. Translating it yields CASTRDIGAFF.

V is TRBV12-5 and J is TRBJ2-3; the D call may be TRBD1 or TRBD2 (5 bases each). The CDR3 loop spans 20 amino acids. CDR1 is LGHNT, CDR2 FRNRAP, per germline. V lost 7 bases and J 2 bases, leaving 31 bases between the germline ends. CDR3 DNA sequence: TGTGCTAGTGCCTGGGACGGGAAAAGGGCCCTAGGAGCATTCACAGATACGCAGTATTTT. Its protein is CASAWDGKRALGAFTDTQYF.

The genes are TRBV10-1 and TRBJ2-7, with D perhaps TRBD1 (6 bases). Germline CDR1 reads WNHNN; CDR2 reads SYGVQD (reference sequence). Between the trimmed V and J ends, which lost 3 bases and 2 bases, there was a span of 23 bases. This CDR3 spans 18 amino acids. CDR3 sequence (DNA): TGCGCCAGCAGTGATCGATCAGGGGTGACTACTTCCCCCTACGAGCAGTACTTC. Its protein is CASSDRSGVTTSPYEQYF.

This chain connects TRBV7-2 to TRBJ2-3; no reliable D call. From germline, CDR1 is SGHTA and CDR2 FQGNSA. Trimming stripped 2 bases from V and 3 bases from J, with 9 bases between. The CDR3 consists of 14 residues. The CDR3: CASSLPDLTDTQYF. The CDR3 DNA follows: TGTGCCAGCAGCTTACCAGACCTGACAGATACGCAGTATTTT.

This chain uses TRBV15 with TRBJ1-1, with D uncertain. This CDR3 is built from 16 residues. Germline V gene data show CDR1 as LNHNV and CDR2 as YYDKDF (reference sequence). V was cut by 0 bases and J by 4 bases, with 15 bases left in between. As DNA, the CDR3 is TGTGCCACCAGCAGAGATCGAAGTTCCCCCGGCACTGAAGCTTTCTTT. Translating it yields CATSRDRSSPGTEAFF.

The chain links TRBV19 to TRBJ2-5; 7 positions agree with TRBD1. V trimming: 7 bases; J trimming: 4 bases; junction bases outside the gene matches: 9. This CDR3 comprises 14 residues. Germline values: CDR1 LNHDA, CDR2 SQIVND (reference sequence). CDR3 residues: CASKETGYRETQYF. The CDR3 nucleotides read TGTGCCAGTAAAGAGACAGGGTATCGAGAGACCCAGTACTTC.

The chain recombines TRBV28 with TRBJ1-2; D is undetermined. The CDR3 extends over 10 amino acids. Germline V CDR1 and CDR2: MDHEN, SYDVKM. Trimming removed 10 bases from V and 2 bases from J, with 5 bases in between. The CDR3 region is CATGNYGYTF. DNA for the CDR3: TGTGCCACCGGGAACTATGGCTACACCTTC.

CDR3 region: CASTRPYNEQFF. DNA for the CDR3: TGTGCCAGCACCCGCCCTTACAATGAGCAGTTCTTC. The gene calls are TRBV7-2 and TRBJ2-1, with D unclear. In germline, CDR1 is SGHTA, CDR2 FQGNSA. The V end was cut by 7 bases, the J end by 4 bases, with 8 bases between. This CDR3 spans 12 amino acids.

Comment on this clone: The sample contains more than one DNA sequence encoding this CDR3. The V gene is TRBV5-1, the J gene TRBJ1-2; 9 bases are a match to TRBD1. The J segment lost 8 bases and the V segment lost 0 bases, leaving 5 bases of the junction unmatched. Germline-derived CDR1 and CDR2 are SGHRS and YFSETQ. The CDR3 runs to 14 residues. The chain's CDR3 is CASSLDRGQGGYTF. The CDR3 bases are TGCGCCAGCAGCTTGGACAGGGGGCAGGGAGGCTACACCTTC.

The chain recombines TRBV6-6 with TRBJ2-7; TRBD2 might be the D (6 bases). The CDR3 length is 14 residues. Trimming removed 5 bases at V and 3 bases at J, with 14 bases between. In germline, CDR1 is MNHNY, CDR2 SVGAGI (reference sequence). CDR3 amino acids: CASSHPGTGYEQYF. CDR3 DNA sequence: TGTGCCAGCAGTCACCCCGGGACTGGCTACGAGCAGTACTTC.

The gene calls are TRBV5-8 and TRBJ2-7; 9 positions match TRBD1. Germline V gives CDR1 SGHTS, CDR2 YDEGEE. The V gene end was trimmed by 4 bases and the J gene end by 1 base; junction bases not matched to a gene: 9. CDR3 size: 16 residues. CDR3 sequence: CASSHRQGVLSYEQYF. CDR3 nucleotides: TGTGCCAGCAGCCACCGACAGGGGGTACTATCCTACGAGCAGTACTTC. Combining the CDR3 with reference TRBV5-8 and TRBJ2-7 gives the whole variable domain EAGVTQSPTHLIKTRGQQATLRCSPISGHTSVYWYQQALGLGLQFLLWYDEGEERNRGNFPPRFSGRQFPNYSSELNVNALELEDSALYLCASSHRQGVLSYEQYFGPGTRLTVT.

V and J are TRBV7-9 and TRBJ1-2; weak D call: TRBD1 (5 bases). The CDR3 has 14 amino acids. V was shortened by 0 bases and J by 3 bases, with 8 bases between the two germline ends. Germline assignment: CDR1 SEHNR and CDR2 FQNEAQ (reference sequence). This chain's CDR3 is CASSLATDYYGYTF. The CDR3, as DNA: TGTGCCAGCAGCTTAGCGACAGACTACTATGGCTACACCTTC.

The chain recombines TRBV11-3 with TRBJ1-4, with D unclear. This CDR3 has 14 residues. Germline CDR1 reads SGHNT; CDR2 reads YENEEA. V was shortened by 3 bases and J by 8 bases, with 13 bases between the two germline ends. Written as DNA, the CDR3 is TGTGCCAGCAGCTTGACCCTCCTGGCCGAAAAACTGTTTTTT. Protein: CASSLTLLAEKLFF.

The chain employs TRBV7-2 and TRBJ2-7; 8 bases map to TRBD2. Germline CDR1 SGHTA, CDR2 FQGNSA. Germline trimming cut 5 bases from V and 2 bases from J; bases unmatched to any gene: 8. This CDR3 contains 15 residues. CDR3 loop: CASSKAGTSTYEQYF. The CDR3 DNA sequence: TGTGCCAGCAGCAAAGCCGGGACTAGTACCTACGAGCAGTACTTC.

The chain employs TRBV11-2 and TRBJ2-7, with 9 bases that match TRBD2. The CDR3 has 17 residues. V was clipped by 2 bases and J by 3 bases; unmatched bases: 11. Per the germline V gene, CDR1 is SGHAT and CDR2 is FQNNGV. Here the CDR3 DNA reads TGTGCCAGCAGCTTACGGTGGGGGACTAGCCTTGACTACGAGCAGTACTTC. Translating gives CASSLRWGTSLDYEQYF. Using reference TRBV11-2 and TRBJ2-7 for the parts outside the CDR3, the full variable domain is EAGVAQSPRYKIIEKRQSVAFWCNPISGHATLYWYQQILGQGPKLLIQFQNNGVVDDSQLPKDRFSAERLKGVDSTLKIQPAKLEDSAVYLCASSLRWGTSLDYEQYFGPGTRLTVT.

The CDR3 sequence: CAIQTLRQPLSGYTF. The CDR3 DNA sequence: TGTGCCATCCAGACTCTTCGCCAACCCCTATCTGGCTACACCTTC. The chain has TRBV28 and TRBJ1-2; D ambiguous. Germline values: CDR1 MDHEN, CDR2 SYDVKM. The CDR3 is 15 amino acids. Trimming removed 10 bases at V and 7 bases at J, with 25 bases between.

J is TRBJ2-1 and V is TRBV11-2; 9 positions agree with TRBD1. This CDR3 region has 16 residues. V trimming: 0 bases; J trimming: 7 bases; junction bases outside the gene matches: 7. From germline, CDR1 is SGHAT and CDR2 FQNNGV. CDR3: CASSLDRLQGANEQFF. In nucleotides, the CDR3 is TGTGCCAGCAGCTTAGATAGGTTACAGGGGGCGAATGAGCAGTTCTTC.

V is TRBV2 and J is TRBJ1-4; no clear D. CDR3 length: 14 residues. Germline V CDR1 and CDR2: SNHLY, FYNNEI. Trimming removed 4 bases from V and 8 bases from J, with 14 bases in between. CDR3 sequence: CASSVGSKEEKLFF. CDR3 DNA sequence: TGTGCCAGCAGTGTAGGGTCAAAGGAAGAAAAACTGTTTTTT. The whole variable domain, filled in from reference TRBV2 and TRBJ1-4, reads EPEVTQTPSHQVTQMGQEVILRCVPISNHLYFYWYRQILGQKVEFLVSFYNNEISEKSEIFDDQFSVERPDGSNFTLKIRSTKLEDSAMYFCASSVGSKEEKLFFGSGTQLSVL.

This sequence joins TRBV5-1 and TRBJ2-7, with TRBD2 matching 9 bases. The CDR3 runs to 15 residues. V was clipped by 6 bases and J by 6 bases; unmatched bases: 13. Germline CDR1 reads SGHRS; CDR2 reads YFSETQ. The CDR3 sequence: CASTLWRGGPGEQYF. Written as DNA, the CDR3 is TGCGCCAGCACCCTGTGGCGGGGGGGCCCCGGCGAGCAGTACTTC.